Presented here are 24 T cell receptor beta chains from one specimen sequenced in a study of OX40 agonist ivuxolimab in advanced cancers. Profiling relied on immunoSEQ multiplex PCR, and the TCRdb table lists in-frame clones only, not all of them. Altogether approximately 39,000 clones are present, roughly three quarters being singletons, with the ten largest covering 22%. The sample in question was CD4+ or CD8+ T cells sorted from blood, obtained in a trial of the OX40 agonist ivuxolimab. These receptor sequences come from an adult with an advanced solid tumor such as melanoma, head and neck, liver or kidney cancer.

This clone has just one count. CDR3 sequence reads: CASSLWDRVGYGYTF. Here the CDR3 DNA reads TGTGCCAGCAGTTTATGGGACAGGGTCGGCTATGGCTACACCTTC. V usage is TRBV28 and J usage is TRBJ1-2; 8 bases are a match to TRBD1. Losses at the gene ends were 0 bases for V and 4 bases for J; bases not matched to a gene: 4. The CDR3 has 15 residues. Germline V CDR1 and CDR2: MDHEN, SYDVKM.

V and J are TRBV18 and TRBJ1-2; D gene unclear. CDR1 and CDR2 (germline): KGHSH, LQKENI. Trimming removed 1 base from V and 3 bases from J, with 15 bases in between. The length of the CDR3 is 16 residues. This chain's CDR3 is CASSPRLNFLDYGYTF. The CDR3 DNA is TGTGCCAGCTCACCACGGTTGAATTTCCTGGACTATGGCTACACCTTC. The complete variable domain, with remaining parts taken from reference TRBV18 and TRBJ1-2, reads NAGVMQNPRHLVRRRGQEARLRCSPMKGHSHVYWYRQLPEEGLKFMVYLQKENIIDESGMPKERFSAEFPKEGPSILRIQQVVRGDSAAYFCASSPRLNFLDYGYTFGSGTRLTVV.

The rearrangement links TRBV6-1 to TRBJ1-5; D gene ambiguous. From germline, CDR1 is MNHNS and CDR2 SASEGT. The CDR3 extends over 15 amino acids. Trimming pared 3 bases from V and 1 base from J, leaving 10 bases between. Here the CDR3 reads CASSEDPLSNQPQHF. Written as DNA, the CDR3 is TGTGCCAGCAGTGAGGACCCGCTGAGCAATCAGCCCCAGCATTTT.

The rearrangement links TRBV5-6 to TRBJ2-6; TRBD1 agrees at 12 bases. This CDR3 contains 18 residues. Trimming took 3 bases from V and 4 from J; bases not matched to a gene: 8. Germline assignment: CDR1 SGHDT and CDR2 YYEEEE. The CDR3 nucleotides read TGTGCCAGCAGCTCTCCGGGACAGGGGGCGCCCGGGGCCAACGTCCTGACTTTC. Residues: CASSSPGQGAPGANVLTF.

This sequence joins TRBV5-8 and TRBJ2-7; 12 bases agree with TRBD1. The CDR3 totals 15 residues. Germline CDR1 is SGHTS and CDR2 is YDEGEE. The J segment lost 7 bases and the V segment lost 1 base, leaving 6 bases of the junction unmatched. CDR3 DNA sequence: TGTGCCAGCAGCTTGAGGGGACAGGGGGCGTGGGAGCAGTACTTC. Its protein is CASSLRGQGAWEQYF.

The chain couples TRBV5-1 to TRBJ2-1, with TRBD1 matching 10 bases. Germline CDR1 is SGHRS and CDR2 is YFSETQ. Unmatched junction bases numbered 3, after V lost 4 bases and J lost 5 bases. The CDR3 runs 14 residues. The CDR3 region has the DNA TGCGCCAGCAGCCAAGGGACAGGGGACAATGAGCAGTTCTTC. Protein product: CASSQGTGDNEQFF. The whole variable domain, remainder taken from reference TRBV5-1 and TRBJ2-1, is KAGVTQTPRYLIKTRGQQVTLSCSPISGHRSVSWYQQTPGQGLQFLFEYFSETQRNKGNFPGRFSGRQFSNSRSEMNVSTLELGDSALYLCASSQGTGDNEQFFGPGTRLTVL.

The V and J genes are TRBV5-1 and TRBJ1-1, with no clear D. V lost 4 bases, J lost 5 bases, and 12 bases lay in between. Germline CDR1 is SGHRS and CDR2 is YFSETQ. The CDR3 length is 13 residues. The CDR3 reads CASSAGRSTEAFF. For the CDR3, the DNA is TGCGCCAGCAGCGCCGGTCGGAGTACTGAAGCTTTCTTT.

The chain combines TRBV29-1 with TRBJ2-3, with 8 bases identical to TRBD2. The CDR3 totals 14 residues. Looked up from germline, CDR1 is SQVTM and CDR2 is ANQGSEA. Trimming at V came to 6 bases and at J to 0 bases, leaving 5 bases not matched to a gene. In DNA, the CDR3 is TGCAGCGTCGCACGCGGGGGGAGCACAGATACGCAGTATTTT. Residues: CSVARGGSTDTQYF.

CDR3 in amino acids: CASSVGTRTRGETQYF. CDR3 nucleotides: TGTGCCAGCAGCGTAGGGACACGAACGCGGGGCGAGACCCAGTACTTC. The rearrangement joins TRBV9 to TRBJ2-5; perhaps TRBD2 as D (6 bases). Trimming shortened V by 0 bases and J by 5 bases, and 17 bases separated the two germline ends. The germline V gene encodes CDR1 SGDLS and CDR2 YYNGEE. The CDR3 length is 16 residues.

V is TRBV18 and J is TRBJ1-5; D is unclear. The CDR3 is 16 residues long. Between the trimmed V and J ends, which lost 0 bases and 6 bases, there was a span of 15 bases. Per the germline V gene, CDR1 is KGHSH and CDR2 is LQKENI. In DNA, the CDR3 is TGTGCCAGCTCACCACCCGGACTACCCGGCGGTCAGCCCCAGCATTTT. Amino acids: CASSPPGLPGGQPQHF.

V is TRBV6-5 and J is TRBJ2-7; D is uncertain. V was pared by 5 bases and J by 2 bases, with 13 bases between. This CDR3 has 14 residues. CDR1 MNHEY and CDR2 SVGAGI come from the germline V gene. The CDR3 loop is CASSPRVPPYEQYF. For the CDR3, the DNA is TGTGCCAGCAGTCCCCGGGTCCCGCCCTACGAGCAGTACTTC.

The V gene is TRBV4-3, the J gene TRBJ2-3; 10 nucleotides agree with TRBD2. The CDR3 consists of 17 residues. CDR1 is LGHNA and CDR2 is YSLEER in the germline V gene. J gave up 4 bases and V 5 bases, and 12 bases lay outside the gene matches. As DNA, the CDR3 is TGCGCCAGCAGCGCCCCCCCTAGCGGGGGATTCCCAGATACGCAGTATTTT. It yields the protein CASSAPPSGGFPDTQYF.

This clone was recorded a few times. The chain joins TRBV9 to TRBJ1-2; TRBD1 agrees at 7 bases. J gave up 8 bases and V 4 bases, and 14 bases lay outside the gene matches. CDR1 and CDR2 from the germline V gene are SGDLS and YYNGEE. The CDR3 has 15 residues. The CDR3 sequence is CASSSHFDRVGGYTF. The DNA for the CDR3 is TGTGCCAGCAGCTCCCACTTCGACAGGGTGGGGGGCTACACCTTC.

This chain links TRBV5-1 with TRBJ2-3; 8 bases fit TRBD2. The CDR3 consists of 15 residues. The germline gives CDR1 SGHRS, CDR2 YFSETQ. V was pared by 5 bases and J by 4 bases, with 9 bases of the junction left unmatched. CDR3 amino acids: CASRMKAGVADTQYF. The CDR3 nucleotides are TGCGCCAGCAGAATGAAAGCGGGAGTCGCAGATACGCAGTATTTT.

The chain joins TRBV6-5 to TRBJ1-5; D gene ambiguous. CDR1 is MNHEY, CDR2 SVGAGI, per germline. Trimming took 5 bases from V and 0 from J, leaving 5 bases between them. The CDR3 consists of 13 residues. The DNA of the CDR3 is TGTGCCAGCAGTCCGGATAGCAATCAGCCCCAGCATTTT. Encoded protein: CASSPDSNQPQHF.

The CDR3 region has the DNA TGTGCCAGCAGCTTAAGCCGGAACACTGAAGCTTTCTTT. This translates into CASSLSRNTEAFF. The genes are TRBV7-8 and TRBJ1-1; D is unclear. Trimming left V 2 bases short and J 1 base short, with 5 bases between. Germline V lookup: CDR1 SGHVS, CDR2 FQNEAQ. The length of the CDR3 is 13 residues.

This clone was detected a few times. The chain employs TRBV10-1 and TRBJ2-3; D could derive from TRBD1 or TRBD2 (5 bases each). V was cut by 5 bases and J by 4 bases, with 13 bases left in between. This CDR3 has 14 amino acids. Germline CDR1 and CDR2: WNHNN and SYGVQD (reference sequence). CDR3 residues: CASSPWDVPDTQYF. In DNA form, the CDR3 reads TGCGCCAGCAGTCCCTGGGACGTCCCAGATACGCAGTATTTT.

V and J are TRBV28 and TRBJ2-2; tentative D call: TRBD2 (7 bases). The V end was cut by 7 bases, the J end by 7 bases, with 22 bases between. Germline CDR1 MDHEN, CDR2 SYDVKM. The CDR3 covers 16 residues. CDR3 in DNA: TGTGCCAGCACCGCCGGAGGGGGGGGGCCCGGCGGGGAGCTGTTTTTT. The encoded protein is CASTAGGGGPGGELFF.

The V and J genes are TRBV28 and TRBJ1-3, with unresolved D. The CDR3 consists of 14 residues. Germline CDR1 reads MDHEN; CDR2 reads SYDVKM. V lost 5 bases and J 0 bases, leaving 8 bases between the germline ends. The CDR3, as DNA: TGTGCCAGCAGTCCAGCCCTCTCTGGAAACACCATATATTTT. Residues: CASSPALSGNTIYF.

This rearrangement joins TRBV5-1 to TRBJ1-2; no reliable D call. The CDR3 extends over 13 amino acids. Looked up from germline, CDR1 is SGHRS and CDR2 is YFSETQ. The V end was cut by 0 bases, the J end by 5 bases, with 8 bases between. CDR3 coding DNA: TGCGCCAGCAGCTTGGAGTGGCGATATGGCTACACCTTC. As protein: CASSLEWRYGYTF.

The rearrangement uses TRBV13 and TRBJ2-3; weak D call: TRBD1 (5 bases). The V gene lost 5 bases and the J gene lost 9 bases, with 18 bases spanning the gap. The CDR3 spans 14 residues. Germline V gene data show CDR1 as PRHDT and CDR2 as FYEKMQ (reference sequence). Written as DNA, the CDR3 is TGTGCCAGCAGCCCCAAAAGTCCTAAGGGGACGCAGTATTTT. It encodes CASSPKSPKGTQYF.

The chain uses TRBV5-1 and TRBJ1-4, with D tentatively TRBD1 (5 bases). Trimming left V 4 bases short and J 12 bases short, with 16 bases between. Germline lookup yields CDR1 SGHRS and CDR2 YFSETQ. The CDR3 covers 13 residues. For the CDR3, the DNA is TGCGCCAGCAGCGCTCTCAGCCCGGGGCAACTGTTTTTT. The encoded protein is CASSALSPGQLFF.

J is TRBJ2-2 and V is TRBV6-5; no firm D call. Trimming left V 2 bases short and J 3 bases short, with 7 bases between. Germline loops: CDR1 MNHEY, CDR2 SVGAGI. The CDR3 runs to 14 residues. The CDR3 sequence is CASSYDRYTGELFF. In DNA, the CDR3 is TGTGCCAGCAGTTACGATCGATACACCGGGGAGCTGTTTTTT.

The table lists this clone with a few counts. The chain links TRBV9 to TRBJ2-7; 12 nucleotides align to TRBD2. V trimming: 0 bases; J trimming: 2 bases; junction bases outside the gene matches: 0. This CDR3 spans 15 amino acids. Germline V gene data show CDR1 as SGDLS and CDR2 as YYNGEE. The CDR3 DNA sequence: TGTGCCAGCAGCGTAGGACTAGCGGGGGCCTACGAGCAGTACTTC. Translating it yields CASSVGLAGAYEQYF.